This entry features one T cell receptor beta chain sequence. Methods used by the authors: Reference gene primer amplification yielded estimated nucleated cell counts. Generated by immunoSEQ multiplex PCR, the TCRdb table keeps only in-frame clones and is missing some. From that table come the V and J calls and clone size; the DNA was used to work out D and trimming. The repertoire includes around 250,000 clones, about four fifths of them detected once, and less than 4% sits in the top ten. The length of the CDR3 is 15 residues. Germline-derived CDR1 and CDR2 are SGHRS and YFSETQ. Trimming pared 6 bases from V and 5 bases from J, leaving 15 bases between. This sample is drawn from a study of blood T cell repertoires in COVID-19. For the study at large: Spain, Italy and the United States supplied samples that represented acute and convalescent COVID-19. PBMCs, B-cell-depleted T cells, or T cells were the source of the cDNA or gDNA that made up the material.

Sequenced input: peripheral blood. The rearrangement uses TRBV5-1 and TRBJ1-6; the D gene is possibly TRBD1 (6 bases). The TCR was taken from a woman aged 18-29 years with acute or convalescent COVID-19. The CDR3 protein is CASTTTGTNNSPLHF. The CDR3 DNA is TGCGCCAGCACAACCACGGGGACAAATAATTCACCCCTCCACTTT. Full variable domain (outside the CDR3, taken from reference TRBV5-1 and TRBJ1-6): KAGVTQTPRYLIKTRGQQVTLSCSPISGHRSVSWYQQTPGQGLQFLFEYFSETQRNKGNFPGRFSGRQFSNSRSEMNVSTLELGDSALYLCASTTTGTNNSPLHFGNGTRLTVT.